Here is one T cell receptor beta chain with its context. This specimen belongs to a study of T-cell memory formation after mild COVID-19. The CDR3 sequence is 15 residues long. V was clipped by 4 bases and J by 2 bases, with 13 bases between them. Germline CDR1 SGHRS, CDR2 YFSETQ. TCRdb redid the calling of the 5' RACE reads with MiXCR, one entry per CDR3 protein. The table has about 300,000 distinct CDR3 sequences, approximately 19% seen once; the top ten hold around a fifth. The TCR was taken from a young man who had mild COVID-19 (a few samples of this study predate the infection). Cell type and time point are not known. The sample comprised PBMCs or a T cell subset sorted from them (not recorded which). The V gene is TRBV5-1, the J gene TRBJ1-5; possible D gene TRBD1, 6 bases. CDR3 residues: CASSPAAGGNQPQHF. CDR3 DNA sequence: TGCGCCAGCAGCCCGGCGGCAGGGGGCAATCAGCCCCAGCATTTT. The full variable domain, its missing parts supplied by reference TRBV5-1 and TRBJ1-5, is KAGVTQTPRYLIKTRGQQVTLSCSPISGHRSVSWYQQTPGQGLQFLFEYFSETQRNKGNFPGRFSGRQFSNSRSEMNVSTLELGDSALYLCASSPAAGGNQPQHFGDGTRLSIL.